The TCR beta chain under discussion was sequenced for a study of neoadjuvant anti-PD-1 for oral cavity cancer. Whole-study context: Most patients had three to four biweekly doses of 3 mg/kg nivolumab before resection. Study findings and constraints: With three patients per group, TCR findings need larger cohorts.

For this clone: The antigen is undetermined.

The CDR3 extends over 14 amino acids. Germline V gene lookup returns CDR1 MGHRA and CDR2 YSYEKL. The ends were cut back, 4 bases at V and 0 bases at J, with 9 bases in the middle. Libraries were prepared by immunoSEQ multiplex PCR; TCRdb keeps only in-frame clonotypes and omits some of them. The table includes over 14,000 clones, about two thirds detected once. The V and J genes are TRBV4-1 and TRBJ1-1; D is undetermined. Sequencing used PBMCs, obtained before nivolumab (anti-PD-1) treatment. This receptor was identified in a person between 40 and 85 years old with oral cavity squamous cell carcinoma. CDR3 residues: CASSPLGLNTEAFF. DNA of the CDR3: TGCGCCAGCAGCCCCCTAGGCCTGAACACTGAAGCTTTCTTT.